This T cell receptor beta chain was recovered during a study of T cell responses to AZD1222 COVID-19 vaccine. Study-wide results and limits: Sampling that yielded the repertoires occurred only after the peak T cell response. Rises in breadth and depth of Spike-specific TCRs came after two AZD1222 doses.

The table came from immunoSEQ multiplex PCR; TCRdb's copy has only in-frame clones and leaves some out. The table records 70,000 to 90,000 clones, approximately 88% of them present only once. On this clone itself: Its target is not known.

V gave up 5 bases and J gave up 8 bases, with 16 bases separating them. CDR3 length: 14 residues. CDR1 and CDR2 (germline): MNHEY, SVGAGI. This clonotype was obtained from an adult in good health. This specimen consisted of peripheral blood, obtained on day 0 of AZD1222 vaccination. The gene calls are TRBV6-5 and TRBJ1-5, with TRBD1 as a possible D gene (6 bases). The CDR3 DNA sequence: TGTGCCAGCAGTAATCTACAGGGAACGGAGCCCCAGCATTTT. Protein product: CASSNLQGTEPQHF.